Following are 5 T cell receptor beta chains from one sample sequenced in a study of blood T cell repertoires in COVID-19. Measured with immunoSEQ multiplex PCR; TCRdb has only the in-frame clones, and not every one. This table holds about 400,000 clones, over 85% found once. Input material: PBMCs or T cells enriched from blood (not recorded which). These receptors came from a woman aged 30 to 39 who had recovered from COVID-19.

The chain combines TRBV6-5 with TRBJ1-5, with 10 nucleotides matching TRBD1. V trimming: 5 bases; J trimming: 4 bases; junction bases outside the gene matches: 2. The CDR3 is 14 residues long. Germline-derived CDR1 and CDR2 are MNHEY and SVGAGI. The CDR3 nucleotides are TGTGCCAGCAGTAGGGGACAGGGGAATCAGCCCCAGCATTTT. Translating gives CASSRGQGNQPQHF.

This clone was recorded once. CDR3 sequence: CASSLDLAGLTAQETQYF. In nucleotides, the CDR3 is TGTGCCAGCAGCTTAGACCTAGCGGGGCTAACAGCCCAAGAGACCCAGTACTTC. This rearrangement joins TRBV7-8 to TRBJ2-5; 9 nucleotides agree with TRBD2. This CDR3 has 18 residues. V lost 1 base to trimming and J lost 1 base; unmatched junction nucleotides: 10. Germline V gene lookup returns CDR1 SGHVS and CDR2 FQNEAQ.

The chain employs TRBV7-9 and TRBJ2-7; TRBD1 might be the D (7 bases). Germline values: CDR1 SEHNR, CDR2 FQNEAQ (reference sequence). There are 15 residues in the CDR3. V was cut by 2 bases and J by 3 bases, with 14 bases left in between. DNA for the CDR3: TGTGCCAGCAGCTTATCAGGGGGGCGGGACTACGAGCAGTACTTC. This encodes CASSLSGGRDYEQYF.

Notes on this clone: The same CDR3 can be traced to other DNA sequences in this sample. The chain has TRBV9 and TRBJ1-2, with a tentative D call TRBD1 (6 bases). V was cut by 3 bases and J by 5 bases, with 11 bases left in between. The CDR3 covers 13 residues. Per the germline V gene, CDR1 is SGDLS and CDR2 is YYNGEE. This chain's CDR3 is CASSAGVGYGYTF. CDR3 nucleotide sequence: TGTGCCAGCAGCGCAGGGGTTGGGTATGGCTACACCTTC.

This clone was counted a few times. The V call is TRBV6-5, the J call TRBJ1-4, with 7 nucleotides matching TRBD1. Germline V gives CDR1 MNHEY, CDR2 SVGAGI. This CDR3 comprises 14 residues. The V segment lost 5 bases and the J segment 8 bases; nucleotides outside the gene matches: 8. CDR3 in DNA: TGTGCCAGCAGTAACACAGGGGAAGGCGAAAAACTGTTTTTT. Translated, it gives CASSNTGEGEKLFF.